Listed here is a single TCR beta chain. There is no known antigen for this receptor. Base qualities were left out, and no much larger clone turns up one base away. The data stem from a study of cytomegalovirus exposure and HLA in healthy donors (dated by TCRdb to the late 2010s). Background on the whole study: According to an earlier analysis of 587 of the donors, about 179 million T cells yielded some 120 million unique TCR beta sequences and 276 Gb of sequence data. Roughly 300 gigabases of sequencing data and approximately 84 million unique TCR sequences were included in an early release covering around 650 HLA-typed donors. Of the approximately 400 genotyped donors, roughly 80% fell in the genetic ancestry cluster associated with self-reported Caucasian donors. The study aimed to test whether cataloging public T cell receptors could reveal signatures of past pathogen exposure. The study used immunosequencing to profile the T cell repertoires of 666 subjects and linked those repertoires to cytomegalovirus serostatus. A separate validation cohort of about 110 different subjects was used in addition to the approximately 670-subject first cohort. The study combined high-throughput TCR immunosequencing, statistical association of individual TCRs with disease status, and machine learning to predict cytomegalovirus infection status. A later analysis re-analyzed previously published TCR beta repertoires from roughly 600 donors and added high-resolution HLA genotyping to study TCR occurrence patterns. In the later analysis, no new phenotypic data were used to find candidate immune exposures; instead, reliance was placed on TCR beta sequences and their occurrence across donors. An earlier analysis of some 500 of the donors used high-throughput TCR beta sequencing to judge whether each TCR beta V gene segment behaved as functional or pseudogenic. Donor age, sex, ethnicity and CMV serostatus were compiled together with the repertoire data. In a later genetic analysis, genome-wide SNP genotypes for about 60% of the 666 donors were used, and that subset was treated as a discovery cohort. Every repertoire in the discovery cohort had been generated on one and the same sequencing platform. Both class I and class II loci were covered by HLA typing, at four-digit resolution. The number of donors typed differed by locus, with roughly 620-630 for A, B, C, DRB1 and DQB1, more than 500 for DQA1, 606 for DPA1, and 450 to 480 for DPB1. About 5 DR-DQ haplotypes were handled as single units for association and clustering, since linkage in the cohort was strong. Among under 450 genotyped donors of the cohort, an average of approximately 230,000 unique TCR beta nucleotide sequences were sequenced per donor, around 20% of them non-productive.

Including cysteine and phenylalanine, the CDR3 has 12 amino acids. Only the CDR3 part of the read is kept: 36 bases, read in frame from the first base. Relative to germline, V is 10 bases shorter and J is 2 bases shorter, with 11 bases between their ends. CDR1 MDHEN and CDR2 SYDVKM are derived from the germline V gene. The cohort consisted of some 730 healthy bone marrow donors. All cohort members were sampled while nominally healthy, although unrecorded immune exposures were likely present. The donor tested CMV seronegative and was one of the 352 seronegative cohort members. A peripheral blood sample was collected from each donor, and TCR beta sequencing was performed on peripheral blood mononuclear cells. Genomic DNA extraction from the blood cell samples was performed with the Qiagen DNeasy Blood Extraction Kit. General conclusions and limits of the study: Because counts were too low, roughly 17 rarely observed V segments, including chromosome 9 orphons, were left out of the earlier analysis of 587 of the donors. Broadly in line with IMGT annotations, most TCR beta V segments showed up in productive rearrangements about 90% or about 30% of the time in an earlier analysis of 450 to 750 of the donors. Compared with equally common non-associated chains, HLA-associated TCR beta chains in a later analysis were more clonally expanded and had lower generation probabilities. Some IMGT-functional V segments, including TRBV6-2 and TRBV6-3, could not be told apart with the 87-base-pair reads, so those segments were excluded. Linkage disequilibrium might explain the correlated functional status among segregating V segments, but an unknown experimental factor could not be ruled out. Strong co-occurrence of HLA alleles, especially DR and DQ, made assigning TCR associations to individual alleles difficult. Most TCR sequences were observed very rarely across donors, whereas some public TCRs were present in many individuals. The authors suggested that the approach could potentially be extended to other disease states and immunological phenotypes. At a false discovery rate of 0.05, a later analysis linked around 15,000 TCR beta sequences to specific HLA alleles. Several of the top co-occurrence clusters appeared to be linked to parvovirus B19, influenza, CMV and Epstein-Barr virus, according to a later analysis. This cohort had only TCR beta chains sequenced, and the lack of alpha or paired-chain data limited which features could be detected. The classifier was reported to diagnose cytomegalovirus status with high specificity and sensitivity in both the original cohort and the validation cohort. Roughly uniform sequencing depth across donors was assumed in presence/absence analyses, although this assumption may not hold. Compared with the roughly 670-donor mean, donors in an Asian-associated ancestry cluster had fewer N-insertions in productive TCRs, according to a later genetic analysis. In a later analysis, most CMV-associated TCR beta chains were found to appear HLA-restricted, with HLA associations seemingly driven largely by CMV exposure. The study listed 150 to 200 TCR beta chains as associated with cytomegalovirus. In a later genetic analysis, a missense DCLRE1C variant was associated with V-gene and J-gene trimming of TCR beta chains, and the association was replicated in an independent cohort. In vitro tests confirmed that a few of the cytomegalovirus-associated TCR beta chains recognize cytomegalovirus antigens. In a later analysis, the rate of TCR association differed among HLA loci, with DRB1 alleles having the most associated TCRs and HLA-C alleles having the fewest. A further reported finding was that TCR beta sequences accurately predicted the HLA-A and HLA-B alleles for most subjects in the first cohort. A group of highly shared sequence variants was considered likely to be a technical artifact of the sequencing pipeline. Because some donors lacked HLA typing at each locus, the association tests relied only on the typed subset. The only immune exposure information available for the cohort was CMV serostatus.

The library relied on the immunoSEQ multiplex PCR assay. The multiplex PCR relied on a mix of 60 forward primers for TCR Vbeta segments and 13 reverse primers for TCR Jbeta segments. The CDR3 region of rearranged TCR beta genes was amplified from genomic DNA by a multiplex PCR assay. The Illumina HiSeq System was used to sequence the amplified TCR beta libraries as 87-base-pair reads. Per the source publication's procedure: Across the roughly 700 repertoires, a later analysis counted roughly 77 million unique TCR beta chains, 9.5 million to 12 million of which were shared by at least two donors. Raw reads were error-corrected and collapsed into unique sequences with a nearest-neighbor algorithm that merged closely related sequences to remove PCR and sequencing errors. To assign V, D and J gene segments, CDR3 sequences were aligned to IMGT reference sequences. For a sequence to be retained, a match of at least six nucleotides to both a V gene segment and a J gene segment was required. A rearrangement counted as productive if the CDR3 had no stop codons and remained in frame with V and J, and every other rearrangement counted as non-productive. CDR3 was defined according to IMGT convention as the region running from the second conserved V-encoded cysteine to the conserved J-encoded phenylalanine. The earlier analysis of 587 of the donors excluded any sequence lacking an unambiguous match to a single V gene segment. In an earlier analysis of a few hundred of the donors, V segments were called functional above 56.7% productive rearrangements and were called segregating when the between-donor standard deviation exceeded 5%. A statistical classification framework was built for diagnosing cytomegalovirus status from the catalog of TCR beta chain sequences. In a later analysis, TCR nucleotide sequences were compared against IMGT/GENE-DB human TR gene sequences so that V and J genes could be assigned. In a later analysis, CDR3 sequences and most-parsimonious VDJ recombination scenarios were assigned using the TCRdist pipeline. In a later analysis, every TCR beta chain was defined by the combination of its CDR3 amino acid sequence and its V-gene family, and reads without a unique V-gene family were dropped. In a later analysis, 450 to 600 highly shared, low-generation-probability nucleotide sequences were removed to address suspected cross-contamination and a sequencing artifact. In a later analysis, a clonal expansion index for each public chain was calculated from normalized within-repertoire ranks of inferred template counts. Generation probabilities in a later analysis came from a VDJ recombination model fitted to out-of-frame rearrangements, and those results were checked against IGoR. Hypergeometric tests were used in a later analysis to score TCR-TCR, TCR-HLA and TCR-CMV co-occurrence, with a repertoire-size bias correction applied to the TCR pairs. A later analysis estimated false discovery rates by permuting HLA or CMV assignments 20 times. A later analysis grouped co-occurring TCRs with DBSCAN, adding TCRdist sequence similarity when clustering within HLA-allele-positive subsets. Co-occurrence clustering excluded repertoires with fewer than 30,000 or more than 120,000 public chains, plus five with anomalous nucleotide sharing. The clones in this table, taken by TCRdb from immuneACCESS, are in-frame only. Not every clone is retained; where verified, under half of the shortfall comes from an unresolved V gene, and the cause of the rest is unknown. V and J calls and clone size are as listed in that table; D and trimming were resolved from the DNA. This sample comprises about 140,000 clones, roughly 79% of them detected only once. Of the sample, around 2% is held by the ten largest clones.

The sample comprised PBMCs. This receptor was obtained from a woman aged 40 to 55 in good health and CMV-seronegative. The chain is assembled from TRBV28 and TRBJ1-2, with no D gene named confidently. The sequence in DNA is TGTGCCATCCACGGGTTCAACTATGGCTACACCTTC. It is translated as CAIHGFNYGYTF.